Here is one TCR beta chain with its context. Source study methods: Reference gene primer amplification in the assay estimated nucleated cell counts. The assay was immunoSEQ multiplex PCR, and TCRdb's table has in-frame clones only and misses some. From that table come the V and J calls and clone size; the DNA was used to work out D and trimming. The sample has 97,000 or so clones, around 79% seen once; the top ten hold 15% to 20%. The sample belongs to a study of blood T cell repertoires in COVID-19. Across the study: The United States, Italy and Spain were the sources of the acute and convalescent COVID-19 samples. PBMCs, B-cell-depleted T cells, or T cells provided the cDNA or gDNA that made up the material.

This CDR3 is 14 amino acids long. The junction had 5 bases not matched to a gene; V was cut back by 6 bases and J by 9 bases. Germline CDR1 is SNHLY and CDR2 is FYNNEI. Input material: peripheral blood. This receptor was taken from a woman older than 75 with active or convalescent COVID-19. J is TRBJ2-1 and V is TRBV2, with TRBD2 identical over 13 bases. The CDR3 DNA reads TGTGCCAGCAGCGTACTAGCGGGAGGGGGTGAGCAGTTCTTC. This encodes CASSVLAGGGEQFF.